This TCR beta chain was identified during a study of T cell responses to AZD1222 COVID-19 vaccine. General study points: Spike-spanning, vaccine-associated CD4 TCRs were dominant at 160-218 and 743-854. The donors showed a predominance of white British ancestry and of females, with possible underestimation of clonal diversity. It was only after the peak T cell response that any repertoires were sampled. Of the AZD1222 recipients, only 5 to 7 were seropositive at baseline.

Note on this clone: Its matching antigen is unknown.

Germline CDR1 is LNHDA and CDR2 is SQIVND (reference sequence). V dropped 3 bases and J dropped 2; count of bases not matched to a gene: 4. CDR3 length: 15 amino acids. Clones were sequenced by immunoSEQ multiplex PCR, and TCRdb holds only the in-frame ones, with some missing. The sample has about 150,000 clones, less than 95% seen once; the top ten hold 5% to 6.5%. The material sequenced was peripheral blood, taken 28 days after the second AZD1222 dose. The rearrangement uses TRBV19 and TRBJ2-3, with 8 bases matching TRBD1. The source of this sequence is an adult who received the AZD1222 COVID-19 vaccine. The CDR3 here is CASSIGGQVTDTQYF. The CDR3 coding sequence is TGTGCCAGTAGTATCGGGGGACAGGTCACAGATACGCAGTATTTT. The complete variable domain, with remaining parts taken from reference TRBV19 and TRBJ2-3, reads DGGITQSPKYLFRKEGQNVTLSCEQNLNHDAMYWYRQDPGQGLRLIYYSQIVNDFQKGDIAEGYSVSREKKESFPLTVTSAQKNPTAFYLCASSIGGQVTDTQYFGPGTRLTVL.